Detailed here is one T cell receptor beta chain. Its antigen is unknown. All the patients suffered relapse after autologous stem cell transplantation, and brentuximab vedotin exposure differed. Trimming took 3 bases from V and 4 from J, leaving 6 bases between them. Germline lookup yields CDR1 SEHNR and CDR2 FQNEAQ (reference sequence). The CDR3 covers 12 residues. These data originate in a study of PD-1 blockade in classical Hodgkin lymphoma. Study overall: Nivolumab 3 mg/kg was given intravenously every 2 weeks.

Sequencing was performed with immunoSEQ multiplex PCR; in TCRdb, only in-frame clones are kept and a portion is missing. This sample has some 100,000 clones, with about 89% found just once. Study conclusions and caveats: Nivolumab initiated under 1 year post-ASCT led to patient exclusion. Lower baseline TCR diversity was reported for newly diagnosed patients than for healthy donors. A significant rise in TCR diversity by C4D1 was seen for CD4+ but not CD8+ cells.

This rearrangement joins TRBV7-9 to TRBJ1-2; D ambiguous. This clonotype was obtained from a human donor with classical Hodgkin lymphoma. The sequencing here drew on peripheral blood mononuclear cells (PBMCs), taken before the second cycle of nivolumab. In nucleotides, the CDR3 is TGTGCCAGCAGCTTGGGCAGCTATGGCTACACCTTC. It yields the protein CASSLGSYGYTF.